This T cell receptor (beta chain) stems from a study of identical twins. Study-wide results and caveats: Fewer insertions were carried by abundant cord blood beta clonotypes, but none was seen in memory repertoires.

One entry per CDR3 protein, called by TCRdb with MiXCR from the 5' RACE reads. This table holds 200,000 to 250,000 distinct CDR3 sequences, 6.5% found once. The sample holds a few counts of this clonotype. Antigen unknown. This CDR3 region has 15 residues. Per germline, CDR1 MNHNS and CDR2 SASEGT. V was clipped by 8 bases and J by 0 bases, with 15 bases between them. These sequences were also reported in another study, on T cells expressing NK-cell markers. That investigation notes: It was sorted CD3+CD56+NKG2C+, CD3+CD56+NKG2C- and CD3+CD56-NKG2C+ T cells that supplied the TCR beta repertoires. NKG2C+ dominant clonotypes from a handful of donors made up about 1.0-8% of CD8+ T cells.

This TCR came from a young woman in good health. The source material was CD8+ T cells sorted from blood. The chain combines TRBV6-1 with TRBJ2-3; D might be TRBD1 or TRBD2, each matching 6 bases. The chain's CDR3 is CASALGGLSTDTQYF. The CDR3 DNA follows: TGTGCCAGCGCCCTTGGGGGGCTCAGCACAGATACGCAGTATTTT.